This T cell receptor beta chain was recorded in a study of T cells in Graves' hyperthyroidism and ophthalmopathy. Regions amplified from RNA transcripts were the TCR beta CDR3 regions. A set of HTBI primers served as the primers for a first-round RT-PCR of the TCR CDR3. A single record per CDR3 protein comes from TCRdb applying MiXCR to the multiplex PCR reads. Seen here are fewer than 450,000 distinct CDR3 sequences, 15% to 20% observed once, and the top ten hold around two fifths. This clonotype was seen more than once but under ten times. Sequenced input: blood. The TCR sequence derives from a man younger than 35 with Graves' ophthalmopathy.

In nucleotides, the CDR3 is TGTGCCAGCAGCGTAAGGACGGCCGGCGGGGAGCTGTTTTTT. This encodes CASSVRTAGGELFF. The V gene is TRBV9, the J gene TRBJ2-2, with D unclear. In germline, CDR1 is SGDLS, CDR2 YYNGEE. V was clipped by 1 base and J by 7 bases, with 11 bases between them. The CDR3 length is 14 residues.